One sample yielded the 30 T cell receptor beta chains listed below, sequenced in a study of T cell responses to AZD1222 COVID-19 vaccine. Libraries were prepared by immunoSEQ multiplex PCR; TCRdb keeps only in-frame clonotypes and omits some of them. The table shows about 160,000 clones, with 85% to 90% occurring only once. Sequenced material: peripheral blood, taken on day 0 of AZD1222 vaccination. The receptors shown here come from an adult in good health.

CDR3 nucleotides: TGTGCCAGCACCTCGGTGTGGGACAGGGTAACCGGGGAGCTGTTTTTT. The encoded protein is CASTSVWDRVTGELFF. The chain combines TRBV7-9 with TRBJ2-2; TRBD1 matches 9 bases. With 7 bases clipped from V and 5 bases from J, the junction kept 11 bases outside the gene matches. This CDR3 comprises 16 residues. Germline values: CDR1 SEHNR, CDR2 FQNEAQ (reference sequence). The whole variable domain, filled in from reference TRBV7-9 and TRBJ2-2, reads DTGVSQNPRHKITKRGQNVTFRCDPISEHNRLYWYRQTLGQGPEFLTYFQNEAQLEKSRLLSDRFSAERPKGSFSTLEIQRTEQGDSAMYLCASTSVWDRVTGELFFGEGSRLTVL.

CDR3 region: CASSIGSTSGGAADTQYF. DNA of the CDR3: TGTGCCAGTAGTATAGGCTCGACTAGCGGGGGGGCCGCAGATACGCAGTATTTT. V is TRBV19 and J is TRBJ2-3; 14 bases match TRBD2. The CDR3 consists of 18 residues. V lost 1 base to trimming and J lost 4 bases; unmatched junction nucleotides: 7. Germline V gene sequence: CDR1 LNHDA, CDR2 SQIVND (reference sequence).

This clone was observed once. The chain uses TRBV28 and TRBJ2-7; D perhaps matches TRBD1 (5 bases). Trimming removed 2 bases at V and 5 bases at J, with 13 bases between. Germline V gene lookup returns CDR1 MDHEN and CDR2 SYDVKM. The CDR3 covers 14 residues. CDR3 residues: CASSLIGSRDEQYF. CDR3 bases: TGTGCCAGCAGTTTAATCGGTAGCAGGGACGAGCAGTACTTC.

This rearrangement joins TRBV5-1 to TRBJ1-2; D is possibly TRBD1 (5 bases). V lost 3 bases and J 0 bases, leaving 9 bases between the germline ends. Germline values: CDR1 SGHRS, CDR2 YFSETQ. The CDR3 has 14 amino acids. The chain's CDR3 is CASSSDRANYGYTF. In DNA form, the CDR3 reads TGCGCCAGCAGCTCTGACAGAGCTAACTATGGCTACACCTTC.

This chain connects TRBV5-1 to TRBJ2-2; D may correspond to TRBD1 or TRBD2 (5 bases each). Germline CDR1 reads SGHRS; CDR2 reads YFSETQ. Trimming shortened V by 0 bases and J by 4 bases, and 16 bases separated the two germline ends. This CDR3 spans 17 amino acids. CDR3 DNA sequence: TGCGCCAGCAGCTTGGGTGGGACCGTCATTTCCACCGGGGAGCTGTTTTTT. It specifies CASSLGGTVISTGELFF.

The J gene is TRBJ1-5, the V gene TRBV4-1; no definite D call. This CDR3 contains 15 residues. Per the germline V gene, CDR1 is MGHRA and CDR2 is YSYEKL. Between the trimmed V and J ends, which lost 0 bases and 7 bases, there was a span of 13 bases. The CDR3 loop is CASSQDSRDGQPQHF. The CDR3 DNA reads as TGCGCCAGCAGCCAAGATTCGAGGGATGGGCAGCCCCAGCATTTT.

This chain uses TRBV9 with TRBJ2-5; D ambiguous. Germline loops: CDR1 SGDLS, CDR2 YYNGEE. The germline V and J ends were trimmed by 4 bases and 5 bases, with 15 bases remaining between them. The CDR3 spans 14 residues. In DNA form, the CDR3 reads TGTGCCAGCAGCAGGGAATCCTCCTCGGAGACCCAGTACTTC. It codes for CASSRESSSETQYF.

The V and J genes are TRBV5-1 and TRBJ2-1; D possibly corresponds to TRBD2 (6 bases). CDR3 length: 17 amino acids. Trimming left V 4 bases short and J 0 bases short, with 17 bases between. CDR1 SGHRS and CDR2 YFSETQ come from the germline V gene. Here the CDR3 reads CASSKGGGDSSYNEQFF. CDR3 DNA: TGCGCCAGCAGCAAAGGCGGAGGGGATAGCTCCTACAATGAGCAGTTCTTC. Full variable domain (rest looked up from reference TRBV5-1 and TRBJ2-1): KAGVTQTPRYLIKTRGQQVTLSCSPISGHRSVSWYQQTPGQGLQFLFEYFSETQRNKGNFPGRFSGRQFSNSRSEMNVSTLELGDSALYLCASSKGGGDSSYNEQFFGPGTRLTVL.

The chain uses TRBV25-1 and TRBJ1-6, with a weak D call TRBD1 (5 bases). This CDR3 is 16 amino acids long. Trimming left V 4 bases short and J 0 bases short, with 10 bases between. Germline loops: CDR1 MGHDK, CDR2 SYGVNS. DNA of the CDR3: TGTGCCAGCAGTGTGGCAGGGAGCTCCTATAATTCACCCCTCCACTTT. Translating it yields CASSVAGSSYNSPLHF.

V usage is TRBV27 and J usage is TRBJ2-2, with D possibly being TRBD1 (5 bases). Trimming removed 6 bases from V and 1 base from J, with 9 bases in between. The germline gives CDR1 MNHEY, CDR2 SMNVEV (reference sequence). The CDR3 spans 14 residues. The CDR3 here is CASRWQGNTGELFF. As DNA, the CDR3 is TGTGCCAGCAGATGGCAGGGGAACACCGGGGAGCTGTTTTTT.

The CDR3 DNA sequence: TGTGCCACCACCATGGACACGAGGAATGGCTACACCTTC. The encoded protein is CATTMDTRNGYTF. This chain connects TRBV15 to TRBJ1-2; possible D gene TRBD1, 5 bases. CDR3 length equals 13 residues. Germline V gene sequence: CDR1 LNHNV, CDR2 YYDKDF (reference sequence). Trimming stripped 7 bases from V and 6 bases from J, with 15 bases between.

The chain links TRBV5-1 to TRBJ1-1, with 7 bases fitting TRBD1. The V gene end was trimmed by 4 bases and the J gene end by 4 bases; junction bases not matched to a gene: 4. The CDR3 sequence is 13 residues long. CDR1 is SGHRS and CDR2 is YFSETQ in the germline V gene. This CDR3 reads CASSRTGPTEAFF. CDR3 bases: TGCGCCAGCAGCCGGACAGGTCCCACTGAAGCTTTCTTT.

This chain connects TRBV6-5 to TRBJ1-1, with D possibly being TRBD1 (6 bases). Trimming stripped 2 bases from V and 4 bases from J, with 14 bases between. This CDR3 is 15 amino acids long. The germline CDR1 and CDR2 sequences are MNHEY and SVGAGI. For the CDR3, the DNA is TGTGCCAGCAGTTACCTACAGGGTACTGTCACTGAAGCTTTCTTT. This translates into CASSYLQGTVTEAFF.

The V gene is TRBV6-6, the J gene TRBJ1-1, with D perhaps TRBD1 (6 bases). CDR3 length equals 13 residues. V lost 6 bases to trimming and J lost 1 base, with 9 bases between them. Germline loops: CDR1 MNHNY, CDR2 SVGAGI (reference sequence). CDR3 bases: TGTGCCAGCAGCCCGGGGGCGAACACTGAAGCTTTCTTT. This encodes CASSPGANTEAFF.

This sequence joins TRBV30 and TRBJ1-5; TRBD1 is a possible D gene (5 bases). The V end was cut by 2 bases, the J end by 10 bases, with 12 bases between. This CDR3 spans 12 amino acids. CDR1 GTSNPN and CDR2 SVGIG come from the germline V gene (reference sequence). The CDR3 coding sequence is TGTGCCTGGAGTCTATCCGGGGGTCCCCAGCATTTT. This codes for CAWSLSGGPQHF. The full variable domain, with the rest looked up from reference TRBV30 and TRBJ1-5, is SQTIHQWPATLVQPVGSPLSLECTVEGTSNPNLYWYRQAAGRGLQLLFYSVGIGQISSEVPQNLSASRPQDRQFILSSKKLLLSDSGFYLCAWSLSGGPQHFGDGTRLSIL.

The CDR3 protein is CANLVGQVNGEAFF. CDR3 nucleotides: TGTGCCAACCTGGTTGGACAGGTCAACGGTGAAGCTTTCTTT. V usage is TRBV2 and J usage is TRBJ1-1; 7 bases are shared with TRBD1. This CDR3 spans 14 amino acids. With V trimmed by 10 bases and J by 7 bases, 15 bases remained unmatched. Germline V gene data show CDR1 as SNHLY and CDR2 as FYNNEI.

The J gene is TRBJ1-5, the V gene TRBV7-9; maybe TRBD1 (5 bases). Trimming left V 5 bases short and J 5 bases short, with 16 bases between. The germline CDR1 and CDR2 sequences are SEHNR and FQNEAQ (reference sequence). The CDR3 extends over 15 amino acids. In DNA, the CDR3 is TGTGCCAGCAGCAAAGAGGGCGGGGCGGATCAGCCCCAGCATTTT. It translates to CASSKEGGADQPQHF.

The V gene is TRBV6-2 or TRBV6-3, the J gene TRBJ1-2; D might be TRBD1 (5 bases). Germline V gives CDR1 MNHEY, CDR2 SVGEGT. Trimming took 2 bases from V and 7 from J, leaving 11 bases between them. The CDR3 covers 13 residues. The CDR3 DNA reads as TGTGCCAGCAGTTACCCGACAGATTTTGGCTACACCTTC. Its protein is CASSYPTDFGYTF.

The chain employs TRBV6-6 and TRBJ2-1, with 10 nucleotides matching TRBD2. This CDR3 contains 16 residues. V lost 2 bases to trimming and J lost 7 bases; unmatched junction nucleotides: 8. Germline V gives CDR1 MNHNY, CDR2 SVGAGI (reference sequence). The DNA for the CDR3 is TGTGCCAGCAGTTACACGACTAGCGGGTTACGAAATGAGCAGTTCTTC. Translation: CASSYTTSGLRNEQFF.

Notes on this clone: This same CDR3 is encoded by further DNA sequences in the sample. V gene TRBV9 combines with J gene TRBJ1-1; no definite D call. The CDR3 has 13 amino acids. Trimming removed 2 bases at V and 1 base at J, with 6 bases between. CDR1 is SGDLS, CDR2 YYNGEE, per germline. Here the CDR3 reads CASSVGANTEAFF. The CDR3 DNA is TGTGCCAGCAGCGTGGGTGCGAACACTGAAGCTTTCTTT.

This clone is a singleton in its sample. The chain uses TRBV3-1 (or the pseudogene TRBV3-2) and TRBJ1-1; D perhaps matches TRBD1 (5 bases). V dropped 4 bases and J dropped 3 bases, with 15 bases sitting between them. CDR3 size: 15 residues. CDR1 and CDR2 (germline): LGHDT, YNNKEL (reference sequence). The CDR3 DNA reads TGTGCCAGCAGCCCCAGTGTGGGGGGATACACTGAAGCTTTCTTT. Protein product: CASSPSVGGYTEAFF.

The chain uses TRBV7-2 and TRBJ2-2; no definite D call. Germline loops: CDR1 SGHTA, CDR2 FQGNSA. The V end lost 2 bases, the J end lost 2 bases, and 15 bases lay between the germline ends. This CDR3 has 17 amino acids. This CDR3 is CASSLNSPYTNTGELFF. The CDR3 DNA reads TGTGCCAGCAGCTTAAACAGCCCTTATACTAACACCGGGGAGCTGTTTTTT.

The chain carries TRBV3-1 (or the pseudogene TRBV3-2) and TRBJ2-7; D is unclear. V dropped 3 bases and J dropped 0 bases, with 9 bases sitting between them. The germline V gene encodes CDR1 LGHDT and CDR2 YNNKEL (reference sequence). The CDR3 extends over 14 amino acids. The DNA of the CDR3 is TGTGCCAGCAGCCATGGCGTAAGCTCCTACGAGCAGTACGTC. Protein product: CASSHGVSSYEQYV.

This chain links TRBV10-1 with TRBJ2-1; no clear D gene. Trimming left V 5 bases short and J 3 bases short, with 5 bases between. CDR1 and CDR2 (germline): WNHNN, SYGVQD (reference sequence). The CDR3 has 12 residues. The CDR3 region has the DNA TGCGCCAGCAGTCCAAACTACAATGAGCAGTTCTTC. Protein product: CASSPNYNEQFF.

The chain employs TRBV6-5 and TRBJ1-1; D may be TRBD1 (5 bases). CDR3 length: 15 residues. Germline V lookup: CDR1 MNHEY, CDR2 SVGAGI. Trimming took 3 bases from V and 5 from J, leaving 16 bases between them. The CDR3 coding sequence is TGTGCCAGCAGTTATGGGGTACGTCGGGGGACTGAAGCTTTCTTT. Translated: CASSYGVRRGTEAFF.

This rearrangement joins TRBV27 to TRBJ2-5; 11 nucleotides line up with TRBD2. V was pared by 6 bases and J by 2 bases, with 2 bases of the junction left unmatched. Germline CDR1 is MNHEY and CDR2 is SMNVEV (reference sequence). The CDR3 spans 14 residues. DNA of the CDR3: TGTGCCAGCAGACTAGCGGGGGTGCAAGAGACCCAGTACTTC. Encoded protein: CASRLAGVQETQYF.

This clone has only one observation. This chain links TRBV29-1 with TRBJ2-7; D is perhaps TRBD2 (7 bases). Trimming left V 7 bases short and J 3 bases short, with 16 bases between. There are 13 residues in the CDR3. Germline CDR1 SQVTM, CDR2 ANQGSEA. CDR3: CSATRGASYEQYF. As DNA, the CDR3 is TGCAGCGCTACCCGGGGGGCTAGCTACGAGCAGTACTTC.

V usage is TRBV5-1 and J usage is TRBJ2-5, with 15 bases lining up with TRBD2. CDR3 length: 19 residues. In germline, CDR1 is SGHRS, CDR2 YFSETQ. The junction had 14 bases not matched to a gene; V was cut back by 1 base and J by 7 bases. The DNA for the CDR3 is TGCGCCAGCAGCTTGTCCGGGACTAGCGGGGGGCATGGCCGGGGGACCCAGTACTTC. This encodes CASSLSGTSGGHGRGTQYF. Complete variable domain (other parts from reference TRBV5-1 and TRBJ2-5): KAGVTQTPRYLIKTRGQQVTLSCSPISGHRSVSWYQQTPGQGLQFLFEYFSETQRNKGNFPGRFSGRQFSNSRSEMNVSTLELGDSALYLCASSLSGTSGGHGRGTQYFGPGTRLLVL.

The chain recombines TRBV7-9 with TRBJ1-4; 8 bases are a match to TRBD1. V was pared by 5 bases and J by 10 bases, with 3 bases of the junction left unmatched. The CDR3 loop spans 12 amino acids. The germline gives CDR1 SEHNR, CDR2 FQNEAQ (reference sequence). CDR3 sequence reads: CASSEDRVKLFF. DNA for the CDR3: TGTGCCAGCAGCGAGGACAGGGTAAAACTGTTTTTT.

The rearrangement joins TRBV4-1 to TRBJ1-1; D is undetermined. Trimming left V 2 bases short and J 7 bases short, with 11 bases between. Germline V gene lookup returns CDR1 MGHRA and CDR2 YSYEKL. CDR3 length equals 13 residues. DNA of the CDR3: TGCGCCAGCAGCCAATTGCAGGTGGATGAAGCTTTCTTT. Encoded protein: CASSQLQVDEAFF.